This T cell receptor beta chain was sequenced during a study of blood T cell repertoires in COVID-19. Trimming took off 0 bases at V and 2 bases at J, with 11 bases between the two ends. Germline CDR1 reads SGHNT; CDR2 reads YYREEE (reference sequence). This CDR3 has 15 residues. Authors' data handling: Scientists estimated how many nucleated cells there were by amplifying reference gene primers. Profiled with immunoSEQ multiplex PCR; TCRdb holds only in-frame clones, not every one. Clone size and the V and J calls come from that table; the DNA yielded D and trimming. The sample includes 130,000 to 150,000 clones, 88% seen only once; the top ten take roughly 2%.

The receptor was derived from a human donor in a cohort sampled during active COVID-19. Source material: peripheral blood. The rearrangement uses TRBV5-4 and TRBJ2-5; D gene ambiguous. The chain's CDR3 is CASSLDRKVQETQYF. CDR3 in DNA: TGTGCCAGCAGCTTGGACAGAAAGGTGCAAGAGACCCAGTACTTC.